These T cell receptor beta chains were read from a single sample in a study of T cells after yellow fever vaccination. One entry per CDR3 protein results from TCRdb running MiXCR on the 5' RACE reads. The data contain approximately 510,000 distinct CDR3 sequences, just over 20% of them singletons. The sequenced sample was PBMCs, obtained roughly 20 days after the first yellow fever vaccination. The receptors were gathered from a man younger than 35 who received the YFV17D yellow fever vaccine. CDR3s include the opening cysteine and the closing phenylalanine or tryptophan. D genes are given only for firm matches. The size field is filled for only some rows; it gives once, few, many or a size class.

V gene,clone size,CDR3 length,D gene,J gene,CDR3 DNA,CDR3 protein
TRBV4-2,few,15,.,TRBJ2-1,TGTGCCAGCAGCCGAGGACTCAATTCCTACAATGAGCAGTTCTTC,CASSRGLNSYNEQFF
TRBV5-6,few,13,.,TRBJ1-2,TGTGCCAGCAGCTTAAAGAGCGGCTATGGCTACACCTTC,CASSLKSGYGYTF
TRBV6-1,few,15,TRBD1,TRBJ1-1,TGTGCCAGCAGTGACCCAGGGGGCGGGAGCACTGAAGCTTTCTTT,CASSDPGGGSTEAFF
TRBV6-1,.,14,.,TRBJ2-2,TGTGCCACTGCCGGCGGGGTGAACACCGGGGAGCTGTTTTTT,CATAGGVNTGELFF
TRBV5-1,many,17,TRBD1,TRBJ2-1,TGCGCCAGCAGCTTCACCCTTGGGACAGGGGCCTACAATGAGCAGTTCTTC,CASSFTLGTGAYNEQFF
TRBV4-3,few,18,.,TRBJ2-4,TGCGCCAGCAGCCAAGATCAAATCGGAGTTCTAGCCAAAAACATTCAGTACTTC,CASSQDQIGVLAKNIQYF
TRBV4-2,.,16,.,TRBJ2-6,TGTGCCAGCAGCCAAGTGTGGGGGCTTGGGGCCAACGTCCTGACTTTC,CASSQVWGLGANVLTF
TRBV7-2,.,12,.,TRBJ2-5,TGTGCCAGCAGTTACATCGTGCCCACCCAGTACTTC,CASSYIVPTQYF
TRBV7-9,.,15,.,TRBJ2-1,TGTGCCAGCAGCCCAGTACTAGGCTCCTACAATGAGCAGTTCTTC,CASSPVLGSYNEQFF
TRBV3-1,few,17,TRBD2,TRBJ2-3,TGTGCCAGCAGCCAAGATTTCAGCGGGGCTAGCACAGATACGCAGTATTTT,CASSQDFSGASTDTQYF
TRBV5-1,many,15,TRBD1,TRBJ2-3,TGCGCCAGCAGGCTTCAAACAGGGGGGACAGATACGCAGTATTTT,CASRLQTGGTDTQYF
TRBV6-1,few,13,.,TRBJ1-2,TGTGCCAGCAGTGAAAGGGGGAACTATGGCTACACCTTC,CASSERGNYGYTF
TRBV7-2,.,13,.,TRBJ2-3,TGTGCCAGCAGGGGGGCTTCCACAGATACGCAGTATTTT,CASRGASTDTQYF
TRBV12-3/TRBV12-4,.,15,.,TRBJ2-2,TGTGCCAGCAGTTTACAGACAGTGGGGGCCGGGGAGCTGTTTTTT,CASSLQTVGAGELFF
TRBV6-1,.,15,.,TRBJ2-1,TGTGCCAGCAGCATACGAGGTGATCGCTACAATGAGCAGTTCTTC,CASSIRGDRYNEQFF
TRBV6-2/TRBV6-3,.,14,.,TRBJ2-2,TGTGCCAGCAGTAAGACAGGGAGGCCCGGGGAGCTGTTTTTT,CASSKTGRPGELFF
TRBV7-3,few,13,TRBD1,TRBJ1-6,TGTGCCAGCAGCTGGACAGGGAATTCACCCCTCCACTTT,CASSWTGNSPLHF
TRBV10-3,.,11,.,TRBJ1-1,TGTGCCATCGGGGGGGGCACTGAAGCTTTCTTT,CAIGGGTEAFF
TRBV12-3/TRBV12-4,few,13,.,TRBJ2-7,TGTGCCAGCAGTCCCTACAACGGGGTCGAGCAGTACTTC,CASSPYNGVEQYF
TRBV12-3/TRBV12-4,.,13,.,TRBJ2-7,TGTGCCAGCAGTTCCGGGGGCCCCTTGGAGCAGTACTTC,CASSSGGPLEQYF
TRBV4-2,few,17,.,TRBJ1-5,TGTGCCAGCAGCCAAGACCCTGACTGGGCTGGCAATCAGCCCCAGCATTTT,CASSQDPDWAGNQPQHF
TRBV5-1,many,15,.,TRBJ2-3,TGCGCCAGCAGCCCAACGCATACGTCCACAGATACGCAGTATTTT,CASSPTHTSTDTQYF